Presented here are 7 T cell receptor beta chains from one specimen sequenced in a study of cytomegalovirus exposure and HLA in healthy donors. Primers: 60 Vbeta forward and 13 Jbeta reverse. Sequencing used immunoSEQ multiplex PCR; TCRdb keeps in-frame clones, though not all of them. The sample has under 110,000 clones, 75% to 90% seen once. The sequenced sample consisted of PBMCs. The source is a man under 40 in good health and CMV-seronegative.

The chain has TRBV5-8 and TRBJ1-1, with 7 bases that match TRBD1. This CDR3 has 15 amino acids. Per the germline V gene, CDR1 is SGHTS and CDR2 is YDEGEE. Trimming took 0 bases from V and 1 from J; bases not matched to a gene: 3. In nucleotides, the CDR3 is TGTGCCAGCAGCTTGGCCGGGACAGCGAACACTGAAGCTTTCTTT. Its protein product is CASSLAGTANTEAFF.

This clone showed up just once. This chain's CDR3 is CASSRTGRGNYGYTF. The DNA for the CDR3 is TGCGCCAGCAGCCGCACAGGGCGAGGTAACTATGGCTACACCTTC. The chain employs TRBV4-3 and TRBJ1-2; a possible D gene is TRBD1 (6 bases). The V gene's germline CDR1 is LGHNA and CDR2 YSLEER. Trimming removed 4 bases from V and 1 base from J, with 13 bases in between. The CDR3 spans 15 residues.

This chain joins TRBV30 and TRBJ1-6; D remains unclear. Per the germline V gene, CDR1 is GTSNPN and CDR2 is SVGIG (reference sequence). The V end was cut by 2 bases, the J end by 9 bases, with 11 bases between. This CDR3 contains 13 residues. The CDR3 loop reads CAWSRDMGSPLHF. DNA of the CDR3: TGTGCCTGGAGTAGAGACATGGGTTCACCCCTCCACTTT.

The chain links TRBV19 to TRBJ2-7, with 11 positions matching TRBD1. The germline CDR1 and CDR2 sequences are LNHDA and SQIVND (reference sequence). The CDR3 consists of 14 residues. J lost 6 bases, V lost 3 bases, and 4 bases had no gene match. The CDR3 protein is CASSIEGQGGEQYF. Written as DNA, the CDR3 is TGTGCCAGTAGTATCGAGGGACAGGGGGGCGAGCAGTACTTC.

This clone was seen a handful of times. The rearrangement uses TRBV4-2 and TRBJ2-3; 9 positions match TRBD2. V was clipped by 0 bases and J by 6 bases; unmatched bases: 10. The germline gives CDR1 LGHNA, CDR2 YNFKEQ. The length of the CDR3 is 17 residues. CDR3 bases: TGTGCCAGCAGCCAAGAGTCGGTAGCGGGAGTGTATGATACGCAGTATTTT. This translates into CASSQESVAGVYDTQYF.

This chain joins TRBV9 and TRBJ2-1; 10 bases agree with TRBD2. Germline V lookup: CDR1 SGDLS, CDR2 YYNGEE. The V gene end was trimmed by 4 bases and the J gene end by 8 bases; junction bases not matched to a gene: 9. This CDR3 region has 15 residues. DNA for the CDR3: TGTGCCAGCAGCCCTAGAGCCCTAGCGGGGGATGAGCAGTTCTTC. It codes for CASSPRALAGDEQFF.

The V call is TRBV18, the J call TRBJ1-1; no definite D call. Trimming removed 0 bases at V and 4 bases at J, with 12 bases between. Germline V gene sequence: CDR1 KGHSH, CDR2 LQKENI. This CDR3 contains 15 residues. The CDR3 spells CASSPPSGLSTEAFF. The CDR3 nucleotides read TGTGCCAGCTCACCACCGTCAGGATTGAGCACTGAAGCTTTCTTT. The full variable domain, in which reference TRBV18 and TRBJ1-1 provide the parts outside the CDR3, is NAGVMQNPRHLVRRRGQEARLRCSPMKGHSHVYWYRQLPEEGLKFMVYLQKENIIDESGMPKERFSAEFPKEGPSILRIQQVVRGDSAAYFCASSPPSGLSTEAFFGQGTRLTVV.